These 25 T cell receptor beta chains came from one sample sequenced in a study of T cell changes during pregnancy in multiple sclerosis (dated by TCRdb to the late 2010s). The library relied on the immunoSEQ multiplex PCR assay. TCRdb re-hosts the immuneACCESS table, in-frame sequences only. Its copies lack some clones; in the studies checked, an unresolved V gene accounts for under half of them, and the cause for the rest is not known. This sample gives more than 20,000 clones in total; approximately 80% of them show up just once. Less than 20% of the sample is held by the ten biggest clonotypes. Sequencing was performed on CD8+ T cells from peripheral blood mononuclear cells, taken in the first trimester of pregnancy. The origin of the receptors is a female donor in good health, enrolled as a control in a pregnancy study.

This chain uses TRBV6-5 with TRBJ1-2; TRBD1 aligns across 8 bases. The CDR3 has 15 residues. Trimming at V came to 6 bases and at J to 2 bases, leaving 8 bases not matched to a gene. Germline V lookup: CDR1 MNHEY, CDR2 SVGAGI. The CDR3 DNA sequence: TGTGCCAGCAGAGCGACAGGGGCAACCAACTATGGCTACACCTTC. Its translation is CASRATGATNYGYTF.

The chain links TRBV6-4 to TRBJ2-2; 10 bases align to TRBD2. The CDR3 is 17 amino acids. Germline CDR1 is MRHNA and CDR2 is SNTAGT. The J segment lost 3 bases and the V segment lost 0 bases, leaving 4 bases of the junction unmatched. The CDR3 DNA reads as TGTGCCAGCAGTGACTCGAGCGGGAGGGGCGACACCGGGGAGCTGTTTTTT. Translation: CASSDSSGRGDTGELFF.

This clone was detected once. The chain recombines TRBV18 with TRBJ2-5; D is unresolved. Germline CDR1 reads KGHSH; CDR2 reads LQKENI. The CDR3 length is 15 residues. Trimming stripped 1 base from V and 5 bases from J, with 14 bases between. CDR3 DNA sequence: TGTGCCAGCTCACCACAGGTCTCGGGTGGCGAGACCCAGTACTTC. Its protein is CASSPQVSGGETQYF.

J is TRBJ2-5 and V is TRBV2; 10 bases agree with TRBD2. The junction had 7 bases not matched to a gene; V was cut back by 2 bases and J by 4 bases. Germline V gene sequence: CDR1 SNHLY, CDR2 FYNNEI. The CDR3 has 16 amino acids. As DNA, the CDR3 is TGTGCCAGCAGTGAACAGACGAGCGGGGGGGGAGAGACCCAGTACTTC. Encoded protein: CASSEQTSGGGETQYF.

The CDR3, as DNA: TGTGCCAGCAGCTTACCGGGACTCCACTACGAGCAGTACTTC. This translates into CASSLPGLHYEQYF. This chain connects TRBV7-9 to TRBJ2-7; weak D call: TRBD2 (6 bases). This CDR3 region has 14 residues. Looked up from germline, CDR1 is SEHNR and CDR2 is FQNEAQ (reference sequence). V lost 2 bases and J lost 3, with 11 bases in between.

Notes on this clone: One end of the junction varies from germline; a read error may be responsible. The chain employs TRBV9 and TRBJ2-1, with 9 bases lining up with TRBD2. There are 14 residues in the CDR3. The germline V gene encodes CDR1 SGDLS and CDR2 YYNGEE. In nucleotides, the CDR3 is TGTGCCAGCAGCGTTGTTAGCGGGAGCAATGGGCAGTTCTTC. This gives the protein CASSVVSGSNGQFF.

The CDR3 sequence is CASSGSPLTSGRSTEQYF. CDR3 coding DNA: TGTGCCAGCAGCGGTAGTCCCCTGACTAGCGGGAGGTCAACCGAGCAGTACTTC. V and J are TRBV9 and TRBJ2-7; 13 bases are a match to TRBD2. The germline V gene has CDR1 SGDLS and CDR2 YYNGEE. The ends lost 3 bases at V and 6 bases at J; junction bases unmatched: 15. This CDR3 has 18 amino acids. The variable domain in full, completed from reference TRBV9 and TRBJ2-7, reads DSGVTQTPKHLITATGQRVTLRCSPRSGDLSVYWYQQSLDQGLQFLIQYYNGEERAKGNILERFSAQQFPDLHSELNLSSLELGDSALYFCASSGSPLTSGRSTEQYFGPGTRLTVT.

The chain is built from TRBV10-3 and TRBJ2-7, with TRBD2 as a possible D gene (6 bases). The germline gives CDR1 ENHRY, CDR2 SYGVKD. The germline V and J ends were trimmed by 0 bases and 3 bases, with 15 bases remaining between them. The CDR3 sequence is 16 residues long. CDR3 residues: CAISESIGAGNYEQYF. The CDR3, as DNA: TGTGCCATCAGTGAGTCTATAGGTGCGGGGAACTACGAGCAGTACTTC.

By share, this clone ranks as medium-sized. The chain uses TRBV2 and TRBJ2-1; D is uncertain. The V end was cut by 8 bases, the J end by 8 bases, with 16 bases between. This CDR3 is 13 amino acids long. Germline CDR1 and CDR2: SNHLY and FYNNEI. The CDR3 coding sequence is TGTGCCAGCGTGTTTGTCCAGGTTGATGAGCAGTTCTTC. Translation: CASVFVQVDEQFF. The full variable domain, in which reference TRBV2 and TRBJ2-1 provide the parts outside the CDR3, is EPEVTQTPSHQVTQMGQEVILRCVPISNHLYFYWYRQILGQKVEFLVSFYNNEISEKSEIFDDQFSVERPDGSNFTLKIRSTKLEDSAMYFCASVFVQVDEQFFGPGTRLTVL.

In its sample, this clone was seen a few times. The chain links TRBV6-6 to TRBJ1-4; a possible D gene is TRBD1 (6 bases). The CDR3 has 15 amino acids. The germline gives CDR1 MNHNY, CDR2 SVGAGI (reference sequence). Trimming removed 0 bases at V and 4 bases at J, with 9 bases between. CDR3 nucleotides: TGTGCCAGCAGTTACTCGATACAGGGTAATGAAAAACTGTTTTTT. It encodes CASSYSIQGNEKLFF.

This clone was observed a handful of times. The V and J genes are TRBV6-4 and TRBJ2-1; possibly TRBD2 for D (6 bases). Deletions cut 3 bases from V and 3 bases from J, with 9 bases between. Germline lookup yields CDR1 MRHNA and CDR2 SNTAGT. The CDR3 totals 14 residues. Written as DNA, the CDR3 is TGTGCCAGCAGTGAAGGGACTGACTACAATGAGCAGTTCTTC. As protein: CASSEGTDYNEQFF.

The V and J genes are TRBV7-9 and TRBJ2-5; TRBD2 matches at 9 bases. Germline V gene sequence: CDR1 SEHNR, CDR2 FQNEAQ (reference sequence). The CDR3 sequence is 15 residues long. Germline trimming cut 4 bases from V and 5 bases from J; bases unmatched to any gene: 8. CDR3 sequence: CASSSASGDGETQYF. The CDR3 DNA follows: TGTGCCAGCAGCTCCGCTAGCGGGGACGGTGAGACCCAGTACTTC.

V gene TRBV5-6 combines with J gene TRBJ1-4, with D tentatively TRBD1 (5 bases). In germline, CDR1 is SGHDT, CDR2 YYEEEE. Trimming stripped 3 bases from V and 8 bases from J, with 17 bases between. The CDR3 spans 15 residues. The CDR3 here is CASSSWGVVKEKLFF. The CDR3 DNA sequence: TGTGCCAGCAGCTCGTGGGGGGTTGTGAAGGAAAAACTGTTTTTT.

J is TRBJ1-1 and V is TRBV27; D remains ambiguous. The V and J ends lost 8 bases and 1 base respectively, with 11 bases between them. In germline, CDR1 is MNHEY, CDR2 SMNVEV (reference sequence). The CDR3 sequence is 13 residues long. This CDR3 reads CASGEGRNTEAFF. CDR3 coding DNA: TGTGCCAGCGGGGAAGGGAGGAACACTGAAGCTTTCTTT.

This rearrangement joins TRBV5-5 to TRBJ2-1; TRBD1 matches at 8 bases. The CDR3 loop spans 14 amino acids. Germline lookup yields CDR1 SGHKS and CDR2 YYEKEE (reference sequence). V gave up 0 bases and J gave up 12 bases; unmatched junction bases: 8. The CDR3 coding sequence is TGTGCCAGCAGCTTGGGGGACAGGCCCACCGGGCAGTTCTTC. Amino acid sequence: CASSLGDRPTGQFF.

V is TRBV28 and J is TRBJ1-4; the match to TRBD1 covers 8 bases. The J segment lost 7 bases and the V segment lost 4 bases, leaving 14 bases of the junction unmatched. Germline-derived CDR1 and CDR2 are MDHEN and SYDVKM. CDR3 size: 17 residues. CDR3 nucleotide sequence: TGTGCCAGCAGTTACCCCCCACCGGGACAGGAGCGTGAAAAACTGTTTTTT. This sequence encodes CASSYPPPGQEREKLFF. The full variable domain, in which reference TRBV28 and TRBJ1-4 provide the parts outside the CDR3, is DVKVTQSSRYLVKRTGEKVFLECVQDMDHENMFWYRQDPGLGLRLIYFSYDVKMKEKGDIPEGYSVSREKKERFSLILESASTNQTSMYLCASSYPPPGQEREKLFFGSGTQLSVL.

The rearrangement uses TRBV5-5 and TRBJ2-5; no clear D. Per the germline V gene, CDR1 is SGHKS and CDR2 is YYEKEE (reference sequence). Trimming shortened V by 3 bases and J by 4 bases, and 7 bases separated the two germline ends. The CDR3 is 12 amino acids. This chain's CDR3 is CASSSYVETQYF. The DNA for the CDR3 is TGTGCCAGCAGCTCCTATGTAGAGACCCAGTACTTC.

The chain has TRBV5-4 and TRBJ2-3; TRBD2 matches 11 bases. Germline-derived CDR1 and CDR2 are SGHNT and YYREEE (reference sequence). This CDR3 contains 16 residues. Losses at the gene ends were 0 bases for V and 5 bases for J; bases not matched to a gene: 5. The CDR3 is CASSLGVAGGLDTQYF. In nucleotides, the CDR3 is TGTGCCAGCAGCTTGGGGGTAGCGGGGGGGCTAGATACGCAGTATTTT. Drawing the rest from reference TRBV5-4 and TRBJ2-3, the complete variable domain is ETGVTQSPTHLIKTRGQQVTLRCSSQSGHNTVSWYQQALGQGPQFIFQYYREEENGRGNFPPRFSGLQFPNYSSELNVNALELDDSALYLCASSLGVAGGLDTQYFGPGTRLTVL.

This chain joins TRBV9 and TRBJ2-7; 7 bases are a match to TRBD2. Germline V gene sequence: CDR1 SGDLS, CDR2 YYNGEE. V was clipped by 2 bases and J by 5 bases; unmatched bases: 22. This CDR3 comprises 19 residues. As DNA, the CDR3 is TGTGCCAGCAGCGTCGCTCCGGGTCCCACTTTAGGGGAGGGAGACGAGCAGTACTTC. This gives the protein CASSVAPGPTLGEGDEQYF. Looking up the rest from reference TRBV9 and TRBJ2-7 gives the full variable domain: DSGVTQTPKHLITATGQRVTLRCSPRSGDLSVYWYQQSLDQGLQFLIQYYNGEERAKGNILERFSAQQFPDLHSELNLSSLELGDSALYFCASSVAPGPTLGEGDEQYFGPGTRLTVT.

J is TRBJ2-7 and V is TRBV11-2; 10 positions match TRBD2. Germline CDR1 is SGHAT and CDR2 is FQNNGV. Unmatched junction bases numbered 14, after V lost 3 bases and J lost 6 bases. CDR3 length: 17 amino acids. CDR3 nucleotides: TGTGCCAGCAGCTTGCGGATGAGCGGGGGGGCGATGCTCGAGCAGTACTTC. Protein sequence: CASSLRMSGGAMLEQYF.

CDR3 residues: CASSTTENPGNTIYF. The CDR3 coding sequence is TGTGCCAGCAGTACGACAGAGAACCCTGGAAACACCATATATTTT. The J gene is TRBJ1-3, the V gene TRBV11-2; perhaps TRBD1 as D (5 bases). The CDR3 is made up of 15 amino acids. V was cut by 6 bases and J by 2 bases, with 14 bases left in between. Germline V gene data show CDR1 as SGHAT and CDR2 as FQNNGV.

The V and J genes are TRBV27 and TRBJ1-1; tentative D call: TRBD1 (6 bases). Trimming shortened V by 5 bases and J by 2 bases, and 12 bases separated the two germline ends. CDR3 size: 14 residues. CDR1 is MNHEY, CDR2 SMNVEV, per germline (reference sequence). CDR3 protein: CASSPAGTNTEAFF. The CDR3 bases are TGTGCCAGCAGTCCCGCCGGGACAAACACTGAAGCTTTCTTT.

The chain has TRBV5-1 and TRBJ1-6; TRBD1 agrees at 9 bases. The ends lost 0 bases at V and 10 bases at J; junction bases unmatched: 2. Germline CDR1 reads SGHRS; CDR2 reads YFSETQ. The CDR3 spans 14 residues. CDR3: CASSLGQGGSPLHF. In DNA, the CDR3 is TGCGCCAGCAGCTTGGGACAGGGGGGATCACCCCTCCACTTT.

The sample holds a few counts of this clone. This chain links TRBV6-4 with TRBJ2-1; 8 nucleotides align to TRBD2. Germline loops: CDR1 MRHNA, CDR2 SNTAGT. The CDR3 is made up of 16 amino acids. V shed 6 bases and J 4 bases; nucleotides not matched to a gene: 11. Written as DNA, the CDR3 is TGTGCCAGCAGACTCTCAGCGGGAGTAGGGTACAATGAGCAGTTCTTC. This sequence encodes CASRLSAGVGYNEQFF.

The CDR3 here is CASSWSRDGGNTEAFF. CDR3 sequence (DNA): TGTGCCAGCAGCTGGAGCCGAGACGGCGGGAACACTGAAGCTTTCTTT. V is TRBV5-8 and J is TRBJ1-1; D uncertain. The CDR3 is made up of 16 amino acids. CDR1 and CDR2 (germline): SGHTS, YDEGEE. V gave up 3 bases and J gave up 1 base, with 16 bases separating them.